This T cell receptor (beta chain) was recorded in a study of T cell responses to AZD1222 COVID-19 vaccine listed by TCRdb under 2021. About the study as a whole: AZD1222 recipients with second doses at about 4 weeks or about 12 weeks were pooled, because spike-specific TCR depth and breadth did not differ between schedules. TCR sequencing was performed for roughly 250 trial participants, of whom some 200 were given two doses of AZD1222 and some 26 were given two doses of MenACWY control vaccine. Trial participants were enrolled by age into 18-55, 56-69 and 70-plus year subgroups, with around 140, 26 and 57 TCR-sequenced participants respectively. Overall results and qualifications from the work: Because no day 14 peak-response samples were available, the repertoires could be characterized only after the peak T cell response. In the small 56-69-year group, the increase in depth fell short of significance, most likely because of low power. Conclusions about previously exposed vaccinees are limited because only a handful of AZD1222 recipients were SARS-CoV-2 seropositive at baseline. The whole spike protein was spanned by vaccine-associated CD4 TCRs, and dominant responses were seen in regions 160-218 and 743-854. Participants were mostly white British and included more females than males, and it was suggested by the authors that clonal diversity may have been underestimated. Nearly half of unique spike-specific TCRs reportedly recognized epitopes outside regions mutated in the B.1.351 and B.1.1.7 variants. After two AZD1222 doses, spike-specific TCR breadth and depth were significantly higher than at day 0 and than in MenACWY recipients.

What this sample's time point label stands for: baseline before first vaccination. Samples from vaccinated people were obtained from the UK trials COV001 and COV002, which included a single-blind randomized controlled phase 2/3 trial of AZD1222 (ChAdOx1 nCoV-19) in healthy adults. For TCRbeta chain sequencing, PBMC samples were collected from trial participants at day 0 and at day 28 after the second dose. There are 15 amino acids in the CDR3, from cysteine to phenylalanine inclusive. Just the 45-base CDR3 DNA is kept, in frame starting at base 1. For this chain, trimming is 1 base at the V end and 11 bases at the J end, and the number of junction bases without a gene match is 9. Sequences MDHEN (CDR1) and SYDVKM (CDR2) are obtained from the germline V gene. Remarks on this clone: Its antigen is still unknown. Base qualities are missing; no much larger clone stands one base away.

The CDR3 regions of human TCRbeta chains were analyzed by immunosequencing. Per the authors' processing: TCRs in the repertoires were compared against a reference library of SARS-CoV-2-specific TCRs that had been generated with the MIRA antigen-specificity platform. Breadth meant the fraction of unique TCRs that were SARS-CoV-2-associated, whereas depth meant the fraction of total T cells that were SARS-CoV-2-associated. Using the MIRA data, every spike-specific TCR was mapped to the spike region that the TCR reacted to and assigned to either a CD4 or a CD8 class. Log10-transformed breadth and depth values were compared by one-way ANOVA with Sidak's multiple comparisons tests. What TCRdb holds here is the immuneACCESS table cut down to in-frame rearrangements. Part of the clones is not present; checked against another copy, under half of the missing clones reflect an unresolved V gene, and the others are unexplained. D and trimming come from the DNA, and the V and J calls and clone size come from that table. The sample records roughly 110,000 clones, 87% of which are singletons. Over 3.5% of the sample lies in the top ten.

This clonotype was sampled from an adult in good health. The sequences come from peripheral blood, collected on day 0 of AZD1222 vaccination. The chain was built from TRBV28 and TRBJ1-5, and 9 junction bases match TRBD1. In nucleotides, the sequence is TGTGCCAGCAGTTTATTTCCGGGACAGGGTAGAGCCCAGCATTTT. Its coded protein is CASSLFPGQGRAQHF. Full variable domain (CDR3 extended with the reference TRBV28 and TRBJ1-5 proteins): DVKVTQSSRYLVKRTGEKVFLECVQDMDHENMFWYRQDPGLGLRLIYFSYDVKMKEKGDIPEGYSVSREKKERFSLILESASTNQTSMYLCASSLFPGQGRAQHFGDGTRLSIL.